One sample yielded the 31 T cell receptor beta chains listed below, sequenced in a study of blood T cell repertoires in COVID-19. The repertoire was sequenced with immunoSEQ multiplex PCR; TCRdb's copy has only in-frame clones and lacks some. The sample carries about 85,000 clones, more than 85% recorded once. The sample was peripheral blood. These receptors were collected from a human donor with active COVID-19. The donor label of this sample is uncertain.

The J gene is TRBJ2-7, the V gene TRBV5-5; 8 bases agree with TRBD1. CDR3 size: 14 residues. From germline, CDR1 is SGHKS and CDR2 YYEKEE (reference sequence). Unmatched junction bases numbered 6, after V lost 5 bases and J lost 2 bases. CDR3 coding DNA: TGTGCCAGCAGAACCGACAGGGGTCCCTACGAGCAGTACTTC. Translated, it gives CASRTDRGPYEQYF.

The J gene is TRBJ2-1, the V gene TRBV4-3, with TRBD2 matching 12 bases. The CDR3 spans 16 residues. From germline, CDR1 is LGHNA and CDR2 YSLEER. The V gene end was trimmed by 3 bases and the J gene end by 3 bases; junction bases not matched to a gene: 3. This CDR3 is CASSQGLAGSYNEQFF. CDR3 coding DNA: TGCGCCAGCAGCCAGGGACTAGCGGGTAGCTACAATGAGCAGTTCTTC.

A remark on this clone: In the same sample, other DNA sequences code for this CDR3. J is TRBJ2-1 and V is TRBV5-1; 10 bases fit TRBD2. The germline CDR1 and CDR2 sequences are SGHRS and YFSETQ. The ends lost 4 bases at V and 3 bases at J; junction bases unmatched: 1. This CDR3 is 14 amino acids long. CDR3: CASSPSGGYNEQFF. The CDR3, as DNA: TGCGCCAGCAGCCCTAGCGGGGGCTACAATGAGCAGTTCTTC.

This clone appeared a single time. The J gene is TRBJ2-5, the V gene TRBV7-3; TRBD1 agrees at 11 bases. V lost 4 bases, J lost 5 bases, and 0 bases stayed unmatched. Germline assignment: CDR1 SGHTA and CDR2 FQGTGA. The CDR3 is 13 amino acids. This chain's CDR3 is CASSWTGGETQYF. The CDR3 nucleotides read TGTGCCAGCAGCTGGACAGGGGGCGAGACCCAGTACTTC.

The J gene is TRBJ1-1, the V gene TRBV5-1, with D possibly matching TRBD1 (6 bases). The CDR3 spans 14 residues. V was shortened by 3 bases and J by 1 base, with 10 bases between the two germline ends. Germline V lookup: CDR1 SGHRS, CDR2 YFSETQ. The CDR3 bases are TGCGCCAGCAGCTCGGGACAACCGAACACTGAAGCTTTCTTT. Its protein product is CASSSGQPNTEAFF.

The V gene is TRBV4-1, the J gene TRBJ2-7; D ambiguous. The CDR3 runs to 18 residues. CDR1 and CDR2 from the germline V gene are MGHRA and YSYEKL. Trimming removed 0 bases from V and 0 bases from J, with 18 bases in between. DNA of the CDR3: TGCGCCAGCAGCCAAGAACCCTCATCATTGGCTTCCTCCTACGAGCAGTACTTC. It specifies CASSQEPSSLASSYEQYF.

The chain has TRBV24-1 and TRBJ2-7, with no clear D. V was trimmed by 3 bases and J by 2 bases, leaving 7 bases between them. This CDR3 has 13 amino acids. CDR1 and CDR2 (germline): KGHDR, SFDVKD. Here the CDR3 reads CATSDTDTYEQYF. CDR3 in DNA: TGTGCCACCAGTGATACCGACACCTACGAGCAGTACTTC.

The chain links TRBV9 to TRBJ2-1, with 11 bases matching TRBD2. The germline CDR1 and CDR2 sequences are SGDLS and YYNGEE. The V gene end was trimmed by 3 bases and the J gene end by 1 base; junction bases not matched to a gene: 9. The CDR3 extends over 18 amino acids. CDR3 sequence: CASSEEPSGGRSYNEQFF. In DNA, the CDR3 is TGTGCCAGCAGCGAAGAGCCTAGCGGGGGGCGGTCCTACAATGAGCAGTTCTTC.

The chain couples TRBV28 to TRBJ1-1, with D perhaps matching TRBD1 (6 bases). The V and J ends lost 6 bases and 3 bases respectively, with 14 bases between them. Germline values: CDR1 MDHEN, CDR2 SYDVKM. The CDR3 sequence is 14 residues long. In DNA, the CDR3 is TGTGCCAGCAGCCAAGGACAGCGATACACTGAAGCTTTCTTT. This encodes CASSQGQRYTEAFF. Supplemented by reference TRBV28 and TRBJ1-1, the full variable domain reads DVKVTQSSRYLVKRTGEKVFLECVQDMDHENMFWYRQDPGLGLRLIYFSYDVKMKEKGDIPEGYSVSREKKERFSLILESASTNQTSMYLCASSQGQRYTEAFFGQGTRLTVV.

This chain uses TRBV2 with TRBJ2-1; TRBD2 matches 14 bases. V gave up 4 bases and J gave up 7 bases; unmatched junction bases: 3. Germline-derived CDR1 and CDR2 are SNHLY and FYNNEI. This CDR3 has 15 amino acids. In DNA, the CDR3 is TGTGCCAGCAGTGGGACTAGCGGGGGGAGGAATGAGCAGTTCTTC. Residues: CASSGTSGGRNEQFF.

The chain combines TRBV6-4 with TRBJ2-1; 12 bases align to TRBD2. This CDR3 is 14 amino acids long. From germline, CDR1 is MRHNA and CDR2 SNTAGT. The V segment lost 3 bases and the J segment 6 bases; nucleotides outside the gene matches: 0. CDR3 protein: CASSELAGGNEQFF. For the CDR3, the DNA is TGTGCCAGCAGTGAACTAGCGGGGGGCAATGAGCAGTTCTTC.

The chain recombines TRBV3-1 (or the pseudogene TRBV3-2) with TRBJ2-3; no firm D call. The CDR3 is made up of 14 amino acids. Germline V gene data show CDR1 as LGHDT and CDR2 as YNNKEL (reference sequence). V gave up 1 base and J gave up 4 bases, with 9 bases separating them. The CDR3 DNA reads TGTGCCAGCAGCCAAGGAGCATTGGCAGATACGCAGTATTTT. Protein sequence: CASSQGALADTQYF.

The CDR3 coding sequence is TGCGCCAGCAGCCAATCAGCGGGCGGGGTTGGGTACACCGGGGAGCTGTTTTTT. Its translation is CASSQSAGGVGYTGELFF. The chain is built from TRBV4-1 and TRBJ2-2; the D gene is possibly TRBD2 (6 bases). The germline V and J ends were trimmed by 2 bases and 3 bases, with 19 bases remaining between them. This CDR3 spans 18 amino acids. CDR1 is MGHRA, CDR2 YSYEKL, per germline.

This rearrangement joins TRBV6-5 to TRBJ1-1; D is undetermined. Trimming cost V 2 bases and J 1 base, with 8 bases left between them. The CDR3 extends over 14 amino acids. Germline values: CDR1 MNHEY, CDR2 SVGAGI. The DNA for the CDR3 is TGTGCCAGCAGTTACGCACAAAGGAACACTGAAGCTTTCTTT. The encoded protein is CASSYAQRNTEAFF.

V usage is TRBV19 and J usage is TRBJ2-5; TRBD1 agrees at 9 bases. With 5 bases clipped from V and 5 bases from J, the junction kept 6 bases outside the gene matches. This CDR3 is 14 amino acids long. Germline V gene sequence: CDR1 LNHDA, CDR2 SQIVND (reference sequence). In DNA form, the CDR3 reads TGTGCCAGTAGTCCACAGGGGGCATCGGAGACCCAGTACTTC. This translates into CASSPQGASETQYF.

The rearrangement uses TRBV6-4 and TRBJ2-7; TRBD1 aligns across 8 bases. The trim removed 2 bases at V and 2 bases at J, leaving 5 bases unmatched. CDR1 MRHNA and CDR2 SNTAGT come from the germline V gene. The CDR3 spans 15 residues. The CDR3 spells CASSDAGTGAYEQYF. The CDR3 DNA sequence: TGTGCCAGCAGTGACGCCGGGACAGGTGCCTACGAGCAGTACTTC.

The chain employs TRBV6-1 and TRBJ1-4; D gene unclear. The CDR3 runs 18 residues. Trimming stripped 2 bases from V and 4 bases from J, with 20 bases between. The germline CDR1 and CDR2 sequences are MNHNS and SASEGT. CDR3 amino acids: CASSEILGREAHNEKLFF. The CDR3 DNA sequence: TGTGCCAGCAGTGAAATCTTGGGCCGGGAGGCCCATAATGAAAAACTGTTTTTT.

The rearrangement joins TRBV6-4 to TRBJ1-6; 7 bases line up with TRBD1. The CDR3 has 15 amino acids. Germline CDR1 is MRHNA and CDR2 is SNTAGT. V gave up 2 bases and J gave up 9 bases; unmatched junction bases: 7. The CDR3 reads CASSDKGGFGSPLHF. CDR3 nucleotides: TGTGCCAGCAGTGACAAAGGGGGCTTTGGTTCACCCCTCCACTTT.

V is TRBV7-8 and J is TRBJ2-7, with TRBD2 identical over 9 bases. The CDR3 consists of 15 residues. CDR1 and CDR2 from the germline V gene are SGHVS and FQNEAQ. V lost 3 bases to trimming and J lost 2 bases; unmatched junction nucleotides: 5. CDR3 loop: CASSLPSGATYEQYF. In DNA form, the CDR3 reads TGTGCCAGCAGCTTGCCTAGCGGGGCCACCTACGAGCAGTACTTC.

The chain combines TRBV7-9 with TRBJ2-5; 12 bases map to TRBD2. This CDR3 is 15 amino acids long. The ends lost 2 bases at V and 8 bases at J; junction bases unmatched: 6. From germline, CDR1 is SEHNR and CDR2 FQNEAQ (reference sequence). DNA for the CDR3: TGTGCCAGCAGCTTAAGGACTAGCGGGAATCAAACCCAGTACTTC. Protein product: CASSLRTSGNQTQYF.

About this clone itself: Because the CDR3 is missing its conserved closing phenylalanine or tryptophan, this is likely a read error. It is unclear where the CDR3 begins or ends on the DNA, so no DNA is shown, and the CDR3 is as TCRdb lists it. The chain employs TRBV10-3 and TRBJ1-1. Termini included, the CDR3 measures 10 amino acids. Germline V gene data show CDR1 as ENHRY and CDR2 as SYGVKD. The CDR3 loop reads CAISAILRDE.

The V call is TRBV7-6, the J call TRBJ1-1; no definite D call. The germline CDR1 and CDR2 sequences are SGHVS and FNYEAQ. The CDR3 sequence is 14 residues long. V lost 1 base, J lost 1 base, and 7 bases lay in between. Written as DNA, the CDR3 is TGTGCCAGCAGCTTAGATCGGGGGAACACTGAAGCTTTCTTT. Encoded protein: CASSLDRGNTEAFF.

The chain links TRBV25-1 to TRBJ2-4; D perhaps matches TRBD1 (6 bases). The CDR3 is made up of 14 amino acids. Germline V lookup: CDR1 MGHDK, CDR2 SYGVNS. Trimming pared 1 base from V and 7 bases from J, leaving 11 bases between. CDR3 region: CASSESGQLNIQYF. The CDR3 DNA reads TGTGCCAGCAGTGAATCGGGACAATTGAACATTCAGTACTTC.

This clone appeared a single time. This sequence joins TRBV27 and TRBJ1-6; tentatively, D is TRBD1 (6 bases). The CDR3 extends over 15 amino acids. V was pared by 0 bases and J by 4 bases, with 7 bases between. The germline V gene has CDR1 MNHEY and CDR2 SMNVEV (reference sequence). The CDR3 bases are TGTGCCAGCAGTTTATCCGGGACATATAATTCACCCCTCCACTTT. Residues: CASSLSGTYNSPLHF.

This chain uses TRBV4-2 with TRBJ1-5; tentative D call: TRBD1 (6 bases). V was trimmed by 0 bases and J by 6 bases, leaving 15 bases between them. The CDR3 is 16 residues long. Germline V gene sequence: CDR1 LGHNA, CDR2 YNFKEQ. The CDR3 coding sequence is TGTGCCAGCAGCCAAGATGGTCAGGGGTCGGCTCAGCCCCAGCATTTT. This gives the protein CASSQDGQGSAQPQHF.

The count of this clone is one. The genes are TRBV5-1 and TRBJ2-7; weak D call: TRBD1 (6 bases). V lost 0 bases and J 4 bases, leaving 11 bases between the germline ends. The CDR3 has 14 amino acids. Germline V lookup: CDR1 SGHRS, CDR2 YFSETQ. For the CDR3, the DNA is TGCGCCAGCAGCTTGGAAATGGGGGCATACGAGCAGTACTTC. The encoded protein is CASSLEMGAYEQYF.

The V and J genes are TRBV18 and TRBJ1-2; possibly TRBD1 for D (5 bases). Between the trimmed V and J ends, which lost 3 bases and 6 bases, there was a span of 11 bases. This CDR3 has 13 residues. Germline V CDR1 and CDR2: KGHSH, LQKENI. CDR3 nucleotides: TGTGCCAGCTCACCTTACACAGGTCATGGCTACACCTTC. Its translation: CASSPYTGHGYTF.

The chain joins TRBV6-2 or TRBV6-3 to TRBJ2-7; D possibly corresponds to TRBD2 (5 bases). Germline V CDR1 and CDR2: MNHEY, SVGEGT. The V gene lost 5 bases and the J gene lost 2 bases, with 10 bases spanning the gap. The CDR3 consists of 13 residues. CDR3 bases: TGTGCCAGCAGTCCACACGGGGCCTACGAGCAGTACTTC. Translation: CASSPHGAYEQYF.

This rearrangement joins TRBV11-3 to TRBJ2-3; TRBD1 matches 7 bases. This CDR3 comprises 15 residues. CDR1 and CDR2 from the germline V gene are SGHNT and YENEEA. The trim removed 5 bases at V and 4 bases at J, leaving 9 bases unmatched. The CDR3, as DNA: TGTGCCAGCAGCCCGAGACAGGGTGCATCAGATACGCAGTATTTT. It yields the protein CASSPRQGASDTQYF.

V gene TRBV6-5 combines with J gene TRBJ1-2; no clear D. The CDR3 has 14 residues. Trimming left V 0 bases short and J 2 bases short, with 7 bases between. Germline values: CDR1 MNHEY, CDR2 SVGAGI. In DNA, the CDR3 is TGTGCCAGCAGTTACTCGCGGGAAAACTATGGCTACACCTTC. Translation: CASSYSRENYGYTF.

This chain joins TRBV3-1 (or the pseudogene TRBV3-2) and TRBJ2-2; D not certain. The germline V gene has CDR1 LGHDT and CDR2 YNNKEL (reference sequence). CDR3 size: 17 residues. The V end was cut by 6 bases, the J end by 7 bases, with 24 bases between. CDR3: CASSRQNDGFLLGELFF. The DNA for the CDR3 is TGTGCCAGCAGTCGCCAGAACGACGGGTTCCTTCTCGGGGAGCTGTTTTTT.